This T cell receptor (beta chain) was sequenced in a study of control samples from healthy donors and cancer patients. The protocol was immunoSEQ multiplex PCR, while the TCRdb copy is restricted to in-frame clones and leaves out a portion. The data contain about 160,000 clones, around 90% of them seen just once; the ten biggest clones take up around 12%. From germline, CDR1 is SGHAT and CDR2 FQNNGV. The trim removed 3 bases at V and 4 bases at J, leaving 13 bases unmatched. The CDR3 loop spans 18 amino acids. The sequence was obtained from a man aged 25-40 years in good health. The sequenced sample was blood. V and J are TRBV11-2 and TRBJ2-2; the match to TRBD1 covers 8 bases. The CDR3: CASSFGALARGRTGELFF. DNA of the CDR3: TGTGCCAGCAGCTTTGGGGCTCTGGCCAGGGGGCGCACCGGGGAGCTGTTTTTT.